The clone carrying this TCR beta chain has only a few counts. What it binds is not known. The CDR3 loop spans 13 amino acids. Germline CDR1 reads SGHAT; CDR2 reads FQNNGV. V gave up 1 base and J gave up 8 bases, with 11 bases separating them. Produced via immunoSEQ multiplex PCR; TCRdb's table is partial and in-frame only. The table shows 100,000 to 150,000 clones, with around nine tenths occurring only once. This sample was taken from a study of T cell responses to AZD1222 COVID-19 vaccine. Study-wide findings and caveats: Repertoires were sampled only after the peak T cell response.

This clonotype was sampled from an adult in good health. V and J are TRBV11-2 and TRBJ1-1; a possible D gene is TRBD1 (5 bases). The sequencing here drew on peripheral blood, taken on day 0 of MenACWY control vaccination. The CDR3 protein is CASSLVWDGEAFF. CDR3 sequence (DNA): TGTGCCAGCAGCTTAGTATGGGACGGAGAAGCTTTCTTT.